These 22 T cell receptor beta chains came from one sample sequenced in a study of cytomegalovirus exposure and HLA in healthy donors. The PCR ran on 60 Vbeta and 13 Jbeta primers. The table came from immunoSEQ multiplex PCR; TCRdb's copy has only in-frame clones and leaves some out. The table includes roughly 130,000 clones, around three quarters detected once. Sequenced: PBMCs. The receptors stem from a man between 18 and 35 years old in good health and CMV-seronegative.

This clone was observed a handful of times. The chain has TRBV5-4 and TRBJ2-2; perhaps TRBD2 as D (6 bases). The germline V gene has CDR1 SGHNT and CDR2 YYREEE (reference sequence). Trimming removed 10 bases at V and 2 bases at J, with 12 bases between. There are 13 residues in the CDR3. CDR3 sequence (DNA): TGTGCCGGCGGGACTCCTAACACCGGGGAGCTGTTTTTT. Residues: CAGGTPNTGELFF. Full variable domain (rest looked up from reference TRBV5-4 and TRBJ2-2): ETGVTQSPTHLIKTRGQQVTLRCSSQSGHNTVSWYQQALGQGPQFIFQYYREEENGRGNFPPRFSGLQFPNYSSELNVNALELDDSALYLCAGGTPNTGELFFGEGSRLTVL.

This clone was picked up one time. The chain joins TRBV27 to TRBJ2-7, with D perhaps TRBD1 (6 bases). Germline loops: CDR1 MNHEY, CDR2 SMNVEV (reference sequence). There are 13 residues in the CDR3. Trimming took off 8 bases at V and 3 bases at J, with 14 bases between the two ends. In DNA form, the CDR3 reads TGTGCCAGCCGAGGGCAGGGGCGCTACGAGCAGTACTTC. Amino acids: CASRGQGRYEQYF.

The chain couples TRBV19 to TRBJ2-7; perhaps TRBD1 as D (7 bases). This CDR3 is 14 amino acids long. Looked up from germline, CDR1 is LNHDA and CDR2 is SQIVND (reference sequence). The V end was cut by 5 bases, the J end by 5 bases, with 16 bases between. DNA for the CDR3: TGTGCCAGTAGTGAGGGCAGGGGGGACGACGAGCAGTACTTC. Its translation: CASSEGRGDDEQYF.

The V gene is TRBV5-6, the J gene TRBJ1-2; possible D gene TRBD1, 5 bases. CDR1 SGHDT and CDR2 YYEEEE come from the germline V gene. The CDR3 has 14 residues. Trimming shortened V by 1 base and J by 3 bases, and 10 bases separated the two germline ends. CDR3: CASSLSGNYYGYTF. CDR3 nucleotide sequence: TGTGCCAGCAGCTTGTCAGGGAACTACTATGGCTACACCTTC.

The V gene is TRBV28, the J gene TRBJ1-1, with TRBD1 identical over 8 bases. CDR1 and CDR2 from the germline V gene are MDHEN and SYDVKM. The CDR3 totals 14 residues. Losses at the gene ends were 6 bases for V and 4 bases for J; bases not matched to a gene: 7. In nucleotides, the CDR3 is TGTGCCAGCAGAGGGGACAGGCGCGTCACTGAAGCTTTCTTT. This translates into CASRGDRRVTEAFF.

The chain joins TRBV4-1 to TRBJ2-1, with TRBD2 identical over 9 bases. J gave up 5 bases and V 3 bases, and 5 bases lay outside the gene matches. The CDR3 runs to 15 residues. In germline, CDR1 is MGHRA, CDR2 YSYEKL. The DNA for the CDR3 is TGCGCCAGCAGCCAGAGCCTAGCGGGGCACAATGAGCAGTTCTTC. Its protein product is CASSQSLAGHNEQFF.

The rearrangement uses TRBV30 and TRBJ1-1, with 7 bases fitting TRBD1. The V segment lost 4 bases and the J segment 2 bases; nucleotides outside the gene matches: 4. The CDR3 contains 13 residues. Germline CDR1 and CDR2: GTSNPN and SVGIG (reference sequence). DNA of the CDR3: TGTGCCTGGACGCGACAGGGCAACACTGAAGCTTTCTTT. It specifies CAWTRQGNTEAFF.

This sequence joins TRBV7-3 and TRBJ2-3; 8 positions agree with TRBD2. This CDR3 is built from 15 residues. Unmatched junction bases numbered 2, after V lost 3 bases and J lost 0 bases. Looked up from germline, CDR1 is SGHTA and CDR2 is FQGTGA. The CDR3 nucleotides read TGTGCCAGCAGCTTGCGCGGGGGGAGCACAGATACGCAGTATTTT. Its translation is CASSLRGGSTDTQYF.

The chain recombines TRBV6-5 with TRBJ1-2, with 7 bases lining up with TRBD1. The germline CDR1 and CDR2 sequences are MNHEY and SVGAGI. The CDR3 consists of 14 residues. With 4 bases clipped from V and 5 bases from J, the junction kept 7 bases outside the gene matches. The CDR3 is CASSSTGLQYGYTF. The CDR3, as DNA: TGTGCCAGCAGTTCGACAGGGCTTCAATATGGCTACACCTTC.

The chain uses TRBV29-1 and TRBJ1-2; TRBD1 matches 9 bases. CDR1 is SQVTM and CDR2 is ANQGSEA in the germline V gene. The CDR3 sequence is 12 residues long. With V trimmed by 5 bases and J by 4 bases, 2 bases remained unmatched. The CDR3 coding sequence is TGCAGCGTTCCGACAGGGGGCTATGGCTACACCTTC. It translates to CSVPTGGYGYTF.

The CDR3 nucleotides read TGTGCCAGCAGCTCCGAGGGTTACAATGAGCAGTTCTTC. Protein sequence: CASSSEGYNEQFF. V usage is TRBV7-6 and J usage is TRBJ2-1, with TRBD2 as a possible D gene (5 bases). Germline lookup yields CDR1 SGHVS and CDR2 FNYEAQ. Trimming pared 4 bases from V and 4 bases from J, leaving 8 bases between. This CDR3 contains 13 residues.

V gene TRBV6-1 combines with J gene TRBJ1-2; 7 bases align to TRBD1. With 7 bases clipped from V and 8 bases from J, the junction kept 13 bases outside the gene matches. Germline V gene data show CDR1 as MNHNS and CDR2 as SASEGT. The CDR3 extends over 14 amino acids. The CDR3: CASKTETGYRGYTF. The CDR3 DNA reads TGTGCCAGCAAGACCGAGACAGGGTATAGGGGCTACACCTTC.

This rearrangement joins TRBV18 to TRBJ2-2; the match to TRBD1 covers 7 bases. Germline lookup yields CDR1 KGHSH and CDR2 LQKENI. The CDR3 loop spans 16 amino acids. V shed 3 bases and J 5 bases; nucleotides not matched to a gene: 9. The CDR3 spells CASSPFGTEGTGELFF. CDR3 DNA sequence: TGTGCCAGCTCACCTTTCGGGACAGAAGGAACCGGGGAGCTGTTTTTT.

This clone has only one observation. V usage is TRBV5-1 and J usage is TRBJ1-2; TRBD1 matches 11 bases. This CDR3 is 15 amino acids long. Germline CDR1 reads SGHRS; CDR2 reads YFSETQ. V was pared by 3 bases and J by 0 bases, with 1 base of the junction left unmatched. The CDR3 here is CASSSGQGANYGYTF. The CDR3 DNA reads TGCGCCAGCAGCTCGGGACAGGGGGCTAACTATGGCTACACCTTC.

The chain is built from TRBV30 and TRBJ2-7; no reliable D call. The length of the CDR3 is 11 residues. Trimming left V 2 bases short and J 4 bases short, with 6 bases between. The germline CDR1 and CDR2 sequences are GTSNPN and SVGIG (reference sequence). CDR3 residues: CAWSRAYEQYF. The CDR3, as DNA: TGTGCCTGGAGTAGAGCTTACGAGCAGTACTTC.

The CDR3, as DNA: TGTGCCAGCAGGGATGGACAGGGGAAATTCTACGAGCAGTACTTC. Its protein product is CASRDGQGKFYEQYF. V gene TRBV6-5 combines with J gene TRBJ2-7, with 9 bases lining up with TRBD1. The V gene's germline CDR1 is MNHEY and CDR2 SVGAGI. The V segment lost 6 bases and the J segment 3 bases; nucleotides outside the gene matches: 9. This CDR3 contains 15 residues.

This chain connects TRBV6-1 to TRBJ1-2, with D perhaps TRBD1 (6 bases). The CDR3 extends over 12 amino acids. Germline assignment: CDR1 MNHNS and CDR2 SASEGT. Trimming removed 6 bases at V and 5 bases at J, with 10 bases between. CDR3 region: CASRTQGYGYTF. CDR3 nucleotides: TGTGCCAGCAGAACCCAGGGGTATGGCTACACCTTC.

As for this clone: A read error may account for a junction end that differs from germline. CDR3 sequence reads: CSSSLVSATSTDTQYF. CDR3 sequence (DNA): TGTTCCAGCAGCTTAGTGTCGGCGACTAGCACAGATACGCAGTATTTT. The chain joins TRBV7-9 to TRBJ2-3; D is ambiguous. The CDR3 spans 16 residues. Germline V gives CDR1 SEHNR, CDR2 FQNEAQ (reference sequence).

The V gene is TRBV29-1, the J gene TRBJ1-2; D call uncertain. V lost 0 bases and J lost 5, with 16 bases in between. Germline CDR1 is SQVTM and CDR2 is ANQGSEA. The CDR3 length is 15 residues. The chain's CDR3 is CSVEDPAQASYGYTF. The CDR3 DNA reads as TGCAGCGTTGAAGATCCGGCGCAGGCCTCTTATGGCTACACCTTC.

This clone was detected ten times or more. This rearrangement joins TRBV5-8 to TRBJ1-6; a possible D gene is TRBD1 (5 bases). Germline V gene lookup returns CDR1 SGHTS and CDR2 YDEGEE. V shed 5 bases and J shed 9 bases, with 15 bases lying between them. CDR3 size: 14 residues. The CDR3 is CASRPTNRPSPLHF. Written as DNA, the CDR3 is TGTGCCAGCAGACCTACTAACAGGCCTTCACCCCTCCACTTT.

V is TRBV7-2 and J is TRBJ2-7, with 8 nucleotides matching TRBD1. This CDR3 contains 14 residues. Per germline, CDR1 SGHTA and CDR2 FQGNSA. V trimming: 5 bases; J trimming: 3 bases; junction bases outside the gene matches: 6. The CDR3 sequence: CASSHDRGYYEQYF. DNA of the CDR3: TGTGCCAGCAGCCACGACAGGGGATACTACGAGCAGTACTTC.

The V and J genes are TRBV7-8 and TRBJ1-6; TRBD1 aligns across 9 bases. With 5 bases clipped from V and 7 bases from J, the junction kept 6 bases outside the gene matches. The CDR3 is made up of 15 amino acids. Per germline, CDR1 SGHVS and CDR2 FQNEAQ. CDR3 region: CASSPGQGTNSPLHF. The DNA for the CDR3 is TGTGCCAGCAGCCCCGGACAGGGGACAAATTCACCCCTCCACTTT. Using reference TRBV7-8 and TRBJ1-6 for the parts outside the CDR3, the full variable domain is GAGVSQSPRYKVAKRGQDVALRCDPISGHVSLFWYQQALGQGPEFLTYFQNEAQLDKSGLPSDRFFAERPEGSVSTLKIQRTQQEDSAVYLCASSPGQGTNSPLHFGNGTRLTVT.